The present T cell receptor beta chain was sequenced within a study of blood T cell repertoires in COVID-19. Study-wide context: The United States, Italy and Spain were the sources of the acute and convalescent COVID-19 samples. Sources were T cells, B-cell-depleted T cells, or PBMCs; the material itself was cDNA or gDNA.

Methods used by the authors: Scientists estimated how many nucleated cells there were by amplifying reference gene primers. Only in-frame clones appear in the TCRdb table, and some are missing; sequencing was by immunoSEQ multiplex PCR. V and J calls and clone size are copied from that table; D and trimming were computed from the DNA. The data contain tens of thousands of clones, roughly 82% of them singletons. This TCR was sampled from a man in his fifties or sixties with acute or convalescent COVID-19. Sequenced: peripheral blood.

DNA of the CDR3: TGTGCCAGCAGCCCCTTTGGGGGGGGGCCCTACAATGAGCAGTTCTTC. Protein: CASSPFGGGPYNEQFF. The V and J genes are TRBV3-1 (or the pseudogene TRBV3-2) and TRBJ2-1; D possibly corresponds to TRBD2 (7 bases). Deletions cut 4 bases from V and 2 bases from J, with 15 bases between. From germline, CDR1 is LGHDT and CDR2 YNNKEL (reference sequence). The CDR3 loop spans 16 amino acids.